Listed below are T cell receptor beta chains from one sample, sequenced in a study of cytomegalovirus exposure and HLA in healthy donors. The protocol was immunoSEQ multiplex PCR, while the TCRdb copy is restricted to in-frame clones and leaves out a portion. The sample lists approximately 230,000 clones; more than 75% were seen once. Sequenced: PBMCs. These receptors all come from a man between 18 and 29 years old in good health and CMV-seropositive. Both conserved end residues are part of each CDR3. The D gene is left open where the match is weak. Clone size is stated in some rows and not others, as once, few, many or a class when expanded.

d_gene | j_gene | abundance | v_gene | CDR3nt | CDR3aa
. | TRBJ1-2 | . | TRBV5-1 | TGCGCCAGCAGCTTGGGGGCAGGGGAATATGGCTACACCTTC | CASSLGAGEYGYTF
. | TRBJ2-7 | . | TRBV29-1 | TGCAGCGTTGCCCGACTAGGAAGACCCTACGAGCAGTACTTC | CSVARLGRPYEQYF
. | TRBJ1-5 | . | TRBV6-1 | TGTGCCAGCAGTGAAGCTGTAGGGGCGCATGGGAATCAGCCCCAGCATTTT | CASSEAVGAHGNQPQHF
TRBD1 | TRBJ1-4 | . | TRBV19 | TGTGCCAGTAGTATAGCTGGGACAGGGAGTGAAAAACTGTTTTTT | CASSIAGTGSEKLFF
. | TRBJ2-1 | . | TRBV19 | TGTGCCAGTAGTATCGACCCTTACAATGAGCAGTTCTTC | CASSIDPYNEQFF
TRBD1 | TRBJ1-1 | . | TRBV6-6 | TGTGCCAGCAGTTACCTGGGACAGCCGAACACTGAAGCTTTCTTT | CASSYLGQPNTEAFF
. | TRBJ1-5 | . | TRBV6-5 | TGTGCCAGCACTTCCCCCGGGGGCCCCCAGCATTTT | CASTSPGGPQHF
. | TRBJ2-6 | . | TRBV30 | TGTGCCTGGAGTCCTAAGGGCCGGGCGGGGGCCAACGTCCTGACTTTC | CAWSPKGRAGANVLTF
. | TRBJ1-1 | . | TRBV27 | TGTGCCAGCACTGCGACTGAAGCTTTCTTT | CASTATEAFF
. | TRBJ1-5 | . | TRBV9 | TGTGCCAGCAGCCGCGGACAGAATCAGCCCCAGCATTTT | CASSRGQNQPQHF
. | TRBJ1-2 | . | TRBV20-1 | TGCAGTGGCTCTGGGGACTATGGCTACACCTTC | CSGSGDYGYTF
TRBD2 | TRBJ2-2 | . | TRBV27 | TGTGCCAGCAGTTTATGGGGGGGGAGTGACACCGGGGAGCTGTTTTTT | CASSLWGGSDTGELFF
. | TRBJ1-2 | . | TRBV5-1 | TGCGCCAGCCACCAGACAGGCGGAGAGGCAGGCTACACCTTC | CASHQTGGEAGYTF
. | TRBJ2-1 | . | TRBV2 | TGTGCCAGCAGTCAATATTTAGGCGGTGAGCAGTTCTTC | CASSQYLGGEQFF
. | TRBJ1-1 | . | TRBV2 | TGTGCCAGCCCATCTGGACGGGAGAACACTGAAGCTTTCTTT | CASPSGRENTEAFF
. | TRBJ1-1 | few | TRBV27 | TGTGCCAGCAGTTTAGGGATCTCCACTGAAGCTTTCTTT | CASSLGISTEAFF
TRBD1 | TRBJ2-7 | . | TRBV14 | TGTGCCAGCAGCCAAACGACAGGGAGCTACGAGCAGTACTTC | CASSQTTGSYEQYF
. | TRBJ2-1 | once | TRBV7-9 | TGTGCCAGCCTTCCGTCGCTCTCCTACAATGAGCAGTTCTTC | CASLPSLSYNEQFF
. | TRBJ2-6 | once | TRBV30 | TGTGCCTGGAGTTTGGGCTCTGGGGCCAACGTCCTGACTTTC | CAWSLGSGANVLTF
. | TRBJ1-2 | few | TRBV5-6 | TGTGCCAGCAGCTTGGGTTCGGTTCTCTATGGCTACACCTTC | CASSLGSVLYGYTF
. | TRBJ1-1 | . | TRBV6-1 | TGTGCCAGCACAGAGTACACTGAAGCTTTCTTT | CASTEYTEAFF
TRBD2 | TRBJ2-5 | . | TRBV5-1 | TGCGCCAGCAGCCCGGTGGCGGGAGGAGGAGAGACCCAGTACTTC | CASSPVAGGGETQYF
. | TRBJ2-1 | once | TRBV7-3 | TGTGCCAGCAGCTTACTAGGCTCACGCTCCTACAATGAGCAGTTCTTC | CASSLLGSRSYNEQFF
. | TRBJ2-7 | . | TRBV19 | TGTGCCAGTAGTTCCCGGGACATCGCCTACGAGCAGTACTTC | CASSSRDIAYEQYF
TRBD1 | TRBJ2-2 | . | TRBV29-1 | TGCAGCGGCCGGACAGGGGAGGTTTATGAGGCCGGGGAGCTGTTTTTT | CSGRTGEVYEAGELFF
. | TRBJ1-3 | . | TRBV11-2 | TGTGCCAGCAGCTCCCCCTTGGGGCAAGCCGGGGCCATATATTTT | CASSSPLGQAGAIYF
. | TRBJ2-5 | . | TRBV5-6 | TGTGCCAGCAGCTTGTTTGGGGTGTCAGGAGGTCGCGAGACCCAGTACTTC | CASSLFGVSGGRETQYF
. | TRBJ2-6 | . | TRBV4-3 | TGCGCCAGCAGCCAAGATCCCCCCCCGGCTGGGGCCAACGTCCTGACTTTC | CASSQDPPPAGANVLTF
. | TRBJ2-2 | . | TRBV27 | TGTGCCAGCAGTTTAGACTTTAACACCGGGGAGCTGTTTTTT | CASSLDFNTGELFF
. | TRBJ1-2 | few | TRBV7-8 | TGTGCCAGCAGACTAAGCGGTTCTGGGGGCGAGGGCTACACCTTC | CASRLSGSGGEGYTF
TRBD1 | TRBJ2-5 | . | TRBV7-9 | TGTGCCAGCAGCTTAGCGGGACAGGGCGTAGGGACCCAGTACTTC | CASSLAGQGVGTQYF
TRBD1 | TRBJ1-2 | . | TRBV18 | TGTGCCAGCTCACCTGCTCTAGGGACAGGGAACTATGGCTACACCTTC | CASSPALGTGNYGYTF
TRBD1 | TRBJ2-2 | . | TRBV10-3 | TGTGCCACAGGACAGGGGGGGACCGGGGAGCTGTTTTTT | CATGQGGTGELFF
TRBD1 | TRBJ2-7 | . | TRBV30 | TGTGCCTGGACGCCCGGGACAGTGATCTCCTACGAGCAGTACTTC | CAWTPGTVISYEQYF
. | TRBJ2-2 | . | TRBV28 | TGTGCCAGCTTGTTATGGGGCACCGGGGAGCTGTTTTTT | CASLLWGTGELFF
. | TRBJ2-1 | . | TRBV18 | TGTGCCAGCTCATGGACTGAGTACAATGAGCAGTTCTTC | CASSWTEYNEQFF
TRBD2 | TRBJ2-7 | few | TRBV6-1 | TGTGCCAGCAGTGGGGCTAGCGGGAGCTCCTACGAGCAGTACTTC | CASSGASGSSYEQYF
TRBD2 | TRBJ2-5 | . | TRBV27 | TGTGCTACCAGTGAGGTAGCGGGAGGGGGAGGAGACCAGTACTTC | CATSEVAGGGGDQYF
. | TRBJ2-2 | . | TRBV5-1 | TGCGCCAGCAGCTTGAACGTTTTACCCTCCGGGGAGCTGTTTTTT | CASSLNVLPSGELFF
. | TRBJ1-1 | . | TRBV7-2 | TGTGCCAGCAGCTTAGCCCAATTGGGGACTGAAGCTTTCTTT | CASSLAQLGTEAFF
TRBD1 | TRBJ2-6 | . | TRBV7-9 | TGTGCCAGCAGCTTAGGGTTGGGGACAGATAACTCTGGGGCCAACGTCCTGACTTTC | CASSLGLGTDNSGANVLTF
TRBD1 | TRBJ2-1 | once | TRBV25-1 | TGTGCCAGCAACCCGGGACAGGGGGTGCGGAATGAGCAGTTCTTC | CASNPGQGVRNEQFF
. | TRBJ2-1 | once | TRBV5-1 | TGCGCCAGTCAAGGGTCTATCTCCTACAATGAGCAGTTCTTC | CASQGSISYNEQFF
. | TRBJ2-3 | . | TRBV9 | TGTGCCAGCAGCGTAGCTGGCCAGTCCACAGATACGCAGTATTTT | CASSVAGQSTDTQYF
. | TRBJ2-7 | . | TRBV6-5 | TGTGCCAGCAGACAACAGGGAAAGCAGTACTTC | CASRQQGKQYF
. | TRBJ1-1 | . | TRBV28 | TGTGCCAGCGGCGGGACGTTCACTGAAGCTTTCTTT | CASGGTFTEAFF
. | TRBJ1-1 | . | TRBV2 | TGTGCCAGCAGTGAACTGATGAACACTGAAGCTTTCTTT | CASSELMNTEAFF
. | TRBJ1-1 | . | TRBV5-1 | TGCGCCAGCAGCCTCCGAGATTCTGGGACTGAAGCTTTCTTT | CASSLRDSGTEAFF
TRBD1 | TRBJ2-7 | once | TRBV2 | TGTGCCATCACCGGGACAGTATCCTACGAGCAGTACTTC | CAITGTVSYEQYF
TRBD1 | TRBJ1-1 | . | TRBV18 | TGTGCCAGCTCACCATCACAGGGGGCCATGAACACTGAAGCTTTCTTT | CASSPSQGAMNTEAFF
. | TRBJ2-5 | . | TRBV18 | TGTGCCAGCTCATCGATCGCGGCCGGGGTCCAAGAGACCCAGTACTTC | CASSSIAAGVQETQYF
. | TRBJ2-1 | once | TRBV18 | TGTGCCAGCTCACCAGTCGGCGGCCGGGGCGATGAGCAGTTCTTC | CASSPVGGRGDEQFF
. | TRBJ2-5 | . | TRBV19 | TGTGCCAGTAGTATAAGGGGATCCGCCGGGGAGACCCAGTACTTC | CASSIRGSAGETQYF